Here is one TCR beta chain with its context. This may arise from a read error, as a much more abundant clone is one base away. Germline V CDR1 and CDR2: DFQATT, SNEGSKA (reference sequence). The CDR3 sequence is 14 residues long. The data stem from a study of blood T cells in healthy people across ages. Donors each provided about 10 milliliters of peripheral blood. A second 7 to 11 cycle PCR used barcoded and J-beta primers. TCRdb re-called the 5' RACE reads with MiXCR, one entry per CDR3 protein. The data hold approximately 900,000 distinct CDR3 sequences, with about 29% observed a single time. The data were also submitted as part of a second study, on T cells of mothers and their children. That report adds: Nine systemically healthy Caucasian donors: three mothers, six children. In both related and unrelated pairs, TCR recombination output is shaped similarly by thymic selection.

This chain uses TRBV20-1 with TRBJ2-1; 13 positions agree with TRBD2. Material: blood. This receptor was obtained from a woman between 40 and 55 years old in good health. CDR3 sequence (DNA): TGCAGTGCGGGACTAGCGGGGATGAACAATGAGCAGGTCTTC. Its translation is CSAGLAGMNNEQVF.